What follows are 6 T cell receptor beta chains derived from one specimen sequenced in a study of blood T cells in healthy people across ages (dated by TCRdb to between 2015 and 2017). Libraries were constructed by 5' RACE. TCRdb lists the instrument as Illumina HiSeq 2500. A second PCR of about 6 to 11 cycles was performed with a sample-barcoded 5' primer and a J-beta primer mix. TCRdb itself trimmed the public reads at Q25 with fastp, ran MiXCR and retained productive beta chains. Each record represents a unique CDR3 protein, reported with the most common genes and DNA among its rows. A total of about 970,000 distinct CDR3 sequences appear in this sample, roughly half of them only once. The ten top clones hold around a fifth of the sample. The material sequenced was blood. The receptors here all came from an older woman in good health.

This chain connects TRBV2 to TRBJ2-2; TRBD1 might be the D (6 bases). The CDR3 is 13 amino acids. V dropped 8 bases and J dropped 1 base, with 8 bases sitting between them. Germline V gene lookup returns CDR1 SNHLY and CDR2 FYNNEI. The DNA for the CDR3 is TGTGCCAGCCAGGGACAGAACACCGGGGAGCTGTTTTTT. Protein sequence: CASQGQNTGELFF.

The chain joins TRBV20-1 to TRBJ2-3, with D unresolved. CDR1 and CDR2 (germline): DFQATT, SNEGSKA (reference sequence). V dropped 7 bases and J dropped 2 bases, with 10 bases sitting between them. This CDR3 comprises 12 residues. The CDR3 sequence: CSVTRATDTQYF. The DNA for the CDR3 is TGCAGTGTGACCCGGGCCACAGATACGCAGTATTTT.

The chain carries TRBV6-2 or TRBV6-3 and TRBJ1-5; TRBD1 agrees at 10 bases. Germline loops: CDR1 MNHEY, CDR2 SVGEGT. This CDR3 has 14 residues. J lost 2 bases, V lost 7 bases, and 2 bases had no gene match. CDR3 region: CASTGTGGNQPQHF. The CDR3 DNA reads TGTGCCAGCACTGGGACAGGGGGCAATCAGCCCCAGCATTTT.

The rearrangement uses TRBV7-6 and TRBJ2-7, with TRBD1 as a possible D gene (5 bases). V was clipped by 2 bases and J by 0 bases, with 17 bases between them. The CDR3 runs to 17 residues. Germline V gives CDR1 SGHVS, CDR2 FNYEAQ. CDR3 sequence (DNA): TGTGCCAGCAGCTTACAAACGGCCCGAGACAGCTCCTACGAGCAGTACTTC. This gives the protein CASSLQTARDSSYEQYF.

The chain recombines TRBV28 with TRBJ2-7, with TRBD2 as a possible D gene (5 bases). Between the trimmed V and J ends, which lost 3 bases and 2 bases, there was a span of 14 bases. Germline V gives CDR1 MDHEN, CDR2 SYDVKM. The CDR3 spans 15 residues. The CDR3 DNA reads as TGTGCCAGCAGTTTTCGGGGAGATCACGCCTACGAGCAGTACTTC. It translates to CASSFRGDHAYEQYF.

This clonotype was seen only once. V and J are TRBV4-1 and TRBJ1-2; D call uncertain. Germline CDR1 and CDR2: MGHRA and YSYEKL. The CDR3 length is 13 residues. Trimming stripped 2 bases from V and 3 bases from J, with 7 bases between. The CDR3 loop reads CASSQQTDYGYTF. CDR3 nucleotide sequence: TGCGCCAGCAGCCAACAGACGGACTATGGCTACACCTTC.